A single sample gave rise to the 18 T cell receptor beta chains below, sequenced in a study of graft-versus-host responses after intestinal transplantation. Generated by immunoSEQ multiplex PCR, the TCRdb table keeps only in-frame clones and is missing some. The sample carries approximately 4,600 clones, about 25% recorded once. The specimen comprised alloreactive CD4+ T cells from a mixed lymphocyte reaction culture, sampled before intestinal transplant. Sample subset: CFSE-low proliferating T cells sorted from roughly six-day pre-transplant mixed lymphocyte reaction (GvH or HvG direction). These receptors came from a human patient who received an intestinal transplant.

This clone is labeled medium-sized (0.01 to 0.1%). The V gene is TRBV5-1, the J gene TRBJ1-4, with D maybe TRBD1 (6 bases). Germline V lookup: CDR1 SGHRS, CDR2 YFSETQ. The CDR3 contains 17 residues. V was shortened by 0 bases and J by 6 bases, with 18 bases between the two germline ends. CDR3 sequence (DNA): TGCGCCAGCAGCTTGGTTCTGGGGGCCGGGGGCGATGAAAAACTGTTTTTT. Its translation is CASSLVLGAGGDEKLFF.

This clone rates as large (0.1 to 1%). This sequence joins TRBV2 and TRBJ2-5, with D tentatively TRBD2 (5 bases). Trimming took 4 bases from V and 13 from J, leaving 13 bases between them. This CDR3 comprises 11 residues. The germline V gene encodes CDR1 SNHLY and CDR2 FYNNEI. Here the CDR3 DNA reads TGTGCCAGCAGTGCTTACCGGGATTGGTACTTC. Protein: CASSAYRDWYF.

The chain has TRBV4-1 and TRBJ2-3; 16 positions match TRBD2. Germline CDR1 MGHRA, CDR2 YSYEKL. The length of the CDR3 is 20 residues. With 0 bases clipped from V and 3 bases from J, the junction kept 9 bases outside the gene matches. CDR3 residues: CASSQDQGTSGRAWTDTQYF. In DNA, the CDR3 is TGCGCCAGCAGCCAAGATCAAGGGACTAGCGGGAGGGCGTGGACAGATACGCAGTATTTT.

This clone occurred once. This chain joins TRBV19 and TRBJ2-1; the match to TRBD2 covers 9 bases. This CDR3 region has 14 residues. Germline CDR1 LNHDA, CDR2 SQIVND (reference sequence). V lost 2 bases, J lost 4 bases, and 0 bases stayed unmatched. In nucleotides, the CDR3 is TGTGCCAGTAGTATACTAGCGGGATACAATGAGCAGTTCTTC. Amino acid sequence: CASSILAGYNEQFF.

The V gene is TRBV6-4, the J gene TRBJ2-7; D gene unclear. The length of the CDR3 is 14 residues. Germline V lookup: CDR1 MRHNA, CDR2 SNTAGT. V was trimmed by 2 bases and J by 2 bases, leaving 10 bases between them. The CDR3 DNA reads TGTGCCAGCAGTGACCGGACGGCGACCTACGAGCAGTACTTC. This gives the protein CASSDRTATYEQYF.

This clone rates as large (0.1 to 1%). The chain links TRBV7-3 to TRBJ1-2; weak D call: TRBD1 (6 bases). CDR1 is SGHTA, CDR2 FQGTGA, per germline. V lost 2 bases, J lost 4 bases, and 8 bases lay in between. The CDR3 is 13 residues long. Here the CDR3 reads CASSLGQSYGYTF. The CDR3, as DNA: TGTGCCAGCAGCTTAGGACAGAGCTATGGCTACACCTTC.

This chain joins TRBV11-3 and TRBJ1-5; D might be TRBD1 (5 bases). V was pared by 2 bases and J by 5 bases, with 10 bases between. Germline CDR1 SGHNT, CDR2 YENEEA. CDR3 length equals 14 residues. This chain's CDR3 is CASSLIRGDQPQHF. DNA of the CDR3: TGTGCCAGCAGCTTAATTAGGGGTGATCAGCCCCAGCATTTT.

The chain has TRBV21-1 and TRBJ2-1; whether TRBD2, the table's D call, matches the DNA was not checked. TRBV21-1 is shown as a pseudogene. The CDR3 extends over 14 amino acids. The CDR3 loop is CASRVAANYNEQFF. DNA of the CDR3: TGTGCCAGCAGAGTAGCGGCCAACTACAATGAGCAGTTCTTC.

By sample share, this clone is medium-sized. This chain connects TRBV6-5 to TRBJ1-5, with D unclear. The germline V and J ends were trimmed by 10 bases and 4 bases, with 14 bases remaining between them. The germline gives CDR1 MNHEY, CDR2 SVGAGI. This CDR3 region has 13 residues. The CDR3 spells CATRAWTNQPQHF. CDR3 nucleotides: TGTGCCACCAGAGCATGGACGAATCAGCCCCAGCATTTT.

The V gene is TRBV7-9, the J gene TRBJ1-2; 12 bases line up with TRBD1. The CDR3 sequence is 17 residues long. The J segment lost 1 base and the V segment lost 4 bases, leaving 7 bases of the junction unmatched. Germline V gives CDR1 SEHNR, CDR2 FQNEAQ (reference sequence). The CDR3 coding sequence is TGTGCCAGCAGCTACGGGACAGGGGGCGCGTATAACTATGGCTACACCTTC. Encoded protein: CASSYGTGGAYNYGYTF.

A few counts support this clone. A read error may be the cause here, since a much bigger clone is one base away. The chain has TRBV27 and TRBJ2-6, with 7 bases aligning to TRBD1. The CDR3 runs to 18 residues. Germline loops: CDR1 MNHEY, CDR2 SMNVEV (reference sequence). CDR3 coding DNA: TGTCCCAGCAGACCTACTTACAGGGGCCGGGGTGGGGCCAACGTCCTGACTTTC. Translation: CPSRPTYRGRGGANVLTF. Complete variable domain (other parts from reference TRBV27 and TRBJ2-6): EAQVTQNPRYLITVTGKKLTVTCSQNMNHEYMSWYRQDPGLGLRQIYYSMNVEVTDKGDVPEGYKVSRKEKRNFPLILESPSPNQTSLYFCPSRPTYRGRGGANVLTFGAGSRLTVL.

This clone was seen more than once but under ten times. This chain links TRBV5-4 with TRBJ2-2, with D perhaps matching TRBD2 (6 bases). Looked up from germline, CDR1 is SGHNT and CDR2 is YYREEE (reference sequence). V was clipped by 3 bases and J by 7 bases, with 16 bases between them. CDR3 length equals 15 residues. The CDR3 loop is CASSSQPGTYGELFF. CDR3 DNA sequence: TGTGCCAGCAGCTCCCAACCCGGGACTTACGGGGAGCTGTTTTTT.

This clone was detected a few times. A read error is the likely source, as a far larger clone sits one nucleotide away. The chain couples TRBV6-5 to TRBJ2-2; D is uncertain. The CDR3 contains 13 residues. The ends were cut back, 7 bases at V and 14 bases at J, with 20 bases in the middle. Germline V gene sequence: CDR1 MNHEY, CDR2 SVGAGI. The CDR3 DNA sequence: TGTGCCAGCACTCTACACCCCCGGTGTAGACTGTTTTTT. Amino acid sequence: CASTLHPRCRLFF.

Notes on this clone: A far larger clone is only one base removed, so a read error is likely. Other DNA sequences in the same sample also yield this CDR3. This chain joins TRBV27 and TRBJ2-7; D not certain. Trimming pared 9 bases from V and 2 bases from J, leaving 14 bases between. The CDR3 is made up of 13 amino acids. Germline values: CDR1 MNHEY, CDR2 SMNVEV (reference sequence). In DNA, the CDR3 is TGTGCCAGTAGACCAGGACGCCCCTACGAGCAGTACTTC. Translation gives CASRPGRPYEQYF.

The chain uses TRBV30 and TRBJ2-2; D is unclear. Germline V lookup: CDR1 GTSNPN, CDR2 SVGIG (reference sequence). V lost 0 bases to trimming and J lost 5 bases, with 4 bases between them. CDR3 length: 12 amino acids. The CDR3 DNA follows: TGTGCCTGGAGTGTAGTAACCGGGGAGCTGTTTTTT. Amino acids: CAWSVVTGELFF.

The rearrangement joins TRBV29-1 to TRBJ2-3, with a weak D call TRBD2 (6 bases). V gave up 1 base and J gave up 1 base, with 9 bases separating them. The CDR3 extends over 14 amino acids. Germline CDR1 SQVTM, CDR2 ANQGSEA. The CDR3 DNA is TGCAGCGTTGAAGTCCGACTAGGCACAGATACGCAGTATTTT. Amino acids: CSVEVRLGTDTQYF.

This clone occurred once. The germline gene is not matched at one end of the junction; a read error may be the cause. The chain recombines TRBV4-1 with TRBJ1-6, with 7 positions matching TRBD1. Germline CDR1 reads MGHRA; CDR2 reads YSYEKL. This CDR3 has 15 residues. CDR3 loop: CASSLDRQGYSPLHF. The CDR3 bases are TGTGCCAGCAGCCTGGATCGACAGGGATATTCACCCCTCCACTTT.

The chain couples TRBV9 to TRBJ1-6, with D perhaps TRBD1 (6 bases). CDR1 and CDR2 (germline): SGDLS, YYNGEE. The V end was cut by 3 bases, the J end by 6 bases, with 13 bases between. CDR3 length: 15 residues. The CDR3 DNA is TGTGCCAGCAGCGCACTACAGGGTTTTAATTCACCCCTCCACTTT. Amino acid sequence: CASSALQGFNSPLHF.